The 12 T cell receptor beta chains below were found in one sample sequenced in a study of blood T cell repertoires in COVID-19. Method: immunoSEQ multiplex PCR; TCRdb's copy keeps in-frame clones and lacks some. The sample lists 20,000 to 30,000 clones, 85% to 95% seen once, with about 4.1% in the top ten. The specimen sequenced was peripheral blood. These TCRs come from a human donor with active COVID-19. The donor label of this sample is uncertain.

CDR3 sequence reads: CASSLGDREAYEQYF. DNA of the CDR3: TGTGCCAGCAGCTTGGGGGACAGGGAGGCCTACGAGCAGTACTTC. The chain is built from TRBV5-6 and TRBJ2-7, with 9 positions matching TRBD1. J gave up 2 bases and V 0 bases, and 3 bases lay outside the gene matches. Germline V CDR1 and CDR2: SGHDT, YYEEEE. CDR3 length: 15 amino acids.

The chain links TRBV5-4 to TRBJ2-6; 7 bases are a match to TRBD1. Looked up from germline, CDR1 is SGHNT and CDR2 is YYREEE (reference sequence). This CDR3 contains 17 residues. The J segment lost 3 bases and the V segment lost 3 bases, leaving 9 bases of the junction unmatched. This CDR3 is CASSSGQDPLGANVLTF. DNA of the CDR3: TGTGCCAGCAGCTCTGGACAGGACCCTCTTGGGGCCAACGTCCTGACTTTC. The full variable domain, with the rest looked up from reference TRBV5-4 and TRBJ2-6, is ETGVTQSPTHLIKTRGQQVTLRCSSQSGHNTVSWYQQALGQGPQFIFQYYREEENGRGNFPPRFSGLQFPNYSSELNVNALELDDSALYLCASSSGQDPLGANVLTFGAGSRLTVL.

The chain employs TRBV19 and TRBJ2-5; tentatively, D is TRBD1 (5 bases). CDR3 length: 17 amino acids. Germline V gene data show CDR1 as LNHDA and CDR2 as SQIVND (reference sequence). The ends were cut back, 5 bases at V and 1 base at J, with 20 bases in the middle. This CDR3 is CASSRLGAGSSQETQYF. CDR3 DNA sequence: TGTGCCAGTAGTCGGCTAGGGGCAGGGTCTTCCCAAGAGACCCAGTACTTC.

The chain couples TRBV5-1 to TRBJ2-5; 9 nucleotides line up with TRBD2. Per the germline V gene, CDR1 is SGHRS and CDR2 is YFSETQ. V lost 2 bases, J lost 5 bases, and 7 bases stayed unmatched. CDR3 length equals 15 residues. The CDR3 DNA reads TGCGCCAGCAGCTTACGGGCGGGAGGGGGCGAGACCCAGTACTTC. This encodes CASSLRAGGGETQYF.

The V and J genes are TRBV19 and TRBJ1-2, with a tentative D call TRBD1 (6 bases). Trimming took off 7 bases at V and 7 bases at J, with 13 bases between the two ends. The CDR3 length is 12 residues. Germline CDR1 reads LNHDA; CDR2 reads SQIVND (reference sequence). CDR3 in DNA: TGTGCCAGTACTCCCGGGACATTTGGCTACACCTTC. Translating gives CASTPGTFGYTF.

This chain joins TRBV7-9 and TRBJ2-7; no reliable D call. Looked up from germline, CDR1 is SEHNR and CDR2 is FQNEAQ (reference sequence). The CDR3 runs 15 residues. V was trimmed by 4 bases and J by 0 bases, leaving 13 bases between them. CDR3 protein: CASSSLFEDSYEQYF. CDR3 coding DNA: TGTGCCAGCAGCTCCCTCTTTGAGGACTCCTACGAGCAGTACTTC.

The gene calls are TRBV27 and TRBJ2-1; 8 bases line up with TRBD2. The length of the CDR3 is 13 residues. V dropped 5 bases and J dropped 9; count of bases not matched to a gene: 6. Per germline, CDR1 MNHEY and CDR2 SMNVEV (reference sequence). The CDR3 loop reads CASSLNREGEQFF. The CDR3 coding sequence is TGTGCCAGCAGTCTAAATCGGGAGGGTGAGCAGTTCTTC.

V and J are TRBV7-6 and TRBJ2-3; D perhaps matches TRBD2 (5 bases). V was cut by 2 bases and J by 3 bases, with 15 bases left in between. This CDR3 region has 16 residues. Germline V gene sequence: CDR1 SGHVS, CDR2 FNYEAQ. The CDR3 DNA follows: TGTGCCAGCAGCTTAATTTTCCGGGATTTGACAGATACGCAGTATTTT. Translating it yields CASSLIFRDLTDTQYF.

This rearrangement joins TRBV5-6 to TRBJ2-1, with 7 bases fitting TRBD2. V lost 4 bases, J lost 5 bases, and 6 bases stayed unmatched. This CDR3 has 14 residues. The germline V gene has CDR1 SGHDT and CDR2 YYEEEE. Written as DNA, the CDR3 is TGTGCCAGCAGCCCCGTCGGGGGGAACAATGAGCAGTTCTTC. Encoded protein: CASSPVGGNNEQFF.

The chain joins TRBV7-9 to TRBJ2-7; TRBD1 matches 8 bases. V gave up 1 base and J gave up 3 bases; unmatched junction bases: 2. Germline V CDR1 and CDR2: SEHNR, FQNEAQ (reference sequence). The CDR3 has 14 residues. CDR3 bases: TGTGCCAGCAGCTTAGGGACAGGGCTCTACGAGCAGTACTTC. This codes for CASSLGTGLYEQYF. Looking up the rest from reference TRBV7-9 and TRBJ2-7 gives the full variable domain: DTGVSQNPRHKITKRGQNVTFRCDPISEHNRLYWYRQTLGQGPEFLTYFQNEAQLEKSRLLSDRFSAERPKGSFSTLEIQRTEQGDSAMYLCASSLGTGLYEQYFGPGTRLTVT.

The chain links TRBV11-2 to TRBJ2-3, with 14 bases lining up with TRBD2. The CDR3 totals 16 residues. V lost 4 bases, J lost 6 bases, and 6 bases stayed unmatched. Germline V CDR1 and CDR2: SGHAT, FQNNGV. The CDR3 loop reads CASSSRTSGGSDTQYF. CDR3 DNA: TGTGCCAGCAGCTCAAGGACTAGCGGGGGGTCCGATACGCAGTATTTT.

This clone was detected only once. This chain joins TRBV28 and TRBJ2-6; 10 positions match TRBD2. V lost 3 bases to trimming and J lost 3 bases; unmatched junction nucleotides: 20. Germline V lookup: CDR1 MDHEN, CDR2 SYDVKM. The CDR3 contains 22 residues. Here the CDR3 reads CASSLVAGTSPSGSGGANVLTF. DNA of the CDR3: TGTGCCAGCAGTTTGGTCGCCGGGACATCCCCTAGCGGGAGCGGTGGGGCCAACGTCCTGACTTTC. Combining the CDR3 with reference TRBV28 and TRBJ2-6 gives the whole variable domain DVKVTQSSRYLVKRTGEKVFLECVQDMDHENMFWYRQDPGLGLRLIYFSYDVKMKEKGDIPEGYSVSREKKERFSLILESASTNQTSMYLCASSLVAGTSPSGSGGANVLTFGAGSRLTVL.